What follows are 7 T cell receptor beta chains derived from one specimen sequenced in a study of human T cells and chemical hapten exposure. Noted time point: patch test 1, 2 weeks after DPC sensitization. Regarding treatment: therapeutic diphenylcyclopropenone sensitization with weekly scalp DPC. TCRdb itself ran the RACE reads through MiXCR, one entry per CDR3 protein. This sample has 75,000 to 100,000 distinct CDR3 sequences; more than 9% occur once, and the top ten carry approximately 2.2%. This material consisted of whole blood, taken in connection with sensitization to the hapten diphenylcyclopropenone (DPC). The receptors here all came from a man aged 35 to 55 with alopecia areata. Some clones in this sample may be carry-over from other donors' samples.

This clonotype was seen at least ten times. The rearrangement joins TRBV6-6 to TRBJ1-1; 7 bases match TRBD1. Germline CDR1 is MNHNY and CDR2 is SVGAGI (reference sequence). V dropped 6 bases and J dropped 5; count of bases not matched to a gene: 9. This CDR3 is built from 14 residues. CDR3 sequence: CASSSRTGWTEAFF. CDR3 in DNA: TGTGCCAGCAGCTCTAGGACAGGCTGGACTGAAGCTTTCTTT.

As DNA, the CDR3 is TGTGCCAGCAGTGAATACAGAGACAAGACCTATGGCTACACCTTC. This translates into CASSEYRDKTYGYTF. This sequence joins TRBV6-1 and TRBJ1-2; D gene uncertain. The CDR3 runs to 15 residues. CDR1 and CDR2 (germline): MNHNS, SASEGT. V dropped 2 bases and J dropped 4 bases, with 14 bases sitting between them.

This clonotype was counted between two and nine times. The J gene is TRBJ1-1, the V gene TRBV6-5; D gene ambiguous. The V gene lost 5 bases and the J gene lost 1 base, with 11 bases spanning the gap. Per the germline V gene, CDR1 is MNHEY and CDR2 is SVGAGI. The CDR3 is 14 residues long. The DNA of the CDR3 is TGTGCCAGCAGTCTGGAGCGCTGGAACACTGAAGCTTTCTTT. Translating gives CASSLERWNTEAFF.

This clonotype was counted many times. This sequence joins TRBV4-3 and TRBJ2-3; weak D call: TRBD2 (5 bases). This CDR3 spans 15 amino acids. With 0 bases removed from V and 2 bases from J, the gap between germline ends came to 9 bases. CDR1 LGHNA and CDR2 YSLEER come from the germline V gene. In DNA, the CDR3 is TGCGCCAGCAGCCAAGATAAGAGGGTCACAGATACGCAGTATTTT. Its protein product is CASSQDKRVTDTQYF.

V usage is TRBV13 and J usage is TRBJ2-3; 13 positions agree with TRBD2. Unmatched junction bases numbered 5, after V lost 5 bases and J lost 0 bases. The CDR3 extends over 17 amino acids. The germline CDR1 and CDR2 sequences are PRHDT and FYEKMQ (reference sequence). The DNA of the CDR3 is TGTGCCAGCAGCGCAGGACTAGCGGGGGCTAGCACAGATACGCAGTATTTT. Amino acids: CASSAGLAGASTDTQYF.

Here the CDR3 DNA reads TGTGCCGGGCAGGGACAGTGGCCCCAGCATTTT. Translating it yields CAGQGQWPQHF. V is TRBV30 and J is TRBJ1-5; 7 positions agree with TRBD1. Germline V lookup: CDR1 GTSNPN, CDR2 SVGIG (reference sequence). J lost 9 bases, V lost 8 bases, and 7 bases had no gene match. The CDR3 covers 11 residues.

This clonotype was recorded many times. The genes are TRBV5-6 and TRBJ1-1, with 7 nucleotides matching TRBD1. The CDR3 extends over 16 amino acids. V gave up 0 bases and J gave up 2 bases; unmatched junction bases: 7. Germline V gives CDR1 SGHDT, CDR2 YYEEEE. CDR3 nucleotide sequence: TGTGCCAGCAGCTTGGTCGCCAGGGGGATTAACACTGAAGCTTTCTTT. This translates into CASSLVARGINTEAFF.